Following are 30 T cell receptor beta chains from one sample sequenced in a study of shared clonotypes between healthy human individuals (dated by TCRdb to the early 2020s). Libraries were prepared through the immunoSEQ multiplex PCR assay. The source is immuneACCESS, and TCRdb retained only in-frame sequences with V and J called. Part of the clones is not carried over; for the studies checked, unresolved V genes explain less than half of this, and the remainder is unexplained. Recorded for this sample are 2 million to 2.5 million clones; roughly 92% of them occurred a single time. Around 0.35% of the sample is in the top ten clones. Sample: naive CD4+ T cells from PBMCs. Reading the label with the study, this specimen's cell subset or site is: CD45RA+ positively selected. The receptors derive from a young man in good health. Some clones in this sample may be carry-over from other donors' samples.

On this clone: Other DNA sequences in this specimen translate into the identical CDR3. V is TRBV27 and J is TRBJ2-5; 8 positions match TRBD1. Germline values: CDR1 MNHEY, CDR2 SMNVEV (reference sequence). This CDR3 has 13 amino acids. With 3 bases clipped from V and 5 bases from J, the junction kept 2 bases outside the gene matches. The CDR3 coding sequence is TGTGCCAGCAGTTTCAGGGGGCTGGAGACCCAGTACTTC. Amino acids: CASSFRGLETQYF.

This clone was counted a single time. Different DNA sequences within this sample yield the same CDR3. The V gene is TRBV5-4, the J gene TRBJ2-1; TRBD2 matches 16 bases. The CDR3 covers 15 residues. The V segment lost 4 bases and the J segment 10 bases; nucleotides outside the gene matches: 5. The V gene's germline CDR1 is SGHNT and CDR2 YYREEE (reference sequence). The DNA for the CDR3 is TGTGCCAGCAGCCTCGGGACTAGCGGGAGGGTCGAGCAGTTCTTC. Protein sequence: CASSLGTSGRVEQFF.

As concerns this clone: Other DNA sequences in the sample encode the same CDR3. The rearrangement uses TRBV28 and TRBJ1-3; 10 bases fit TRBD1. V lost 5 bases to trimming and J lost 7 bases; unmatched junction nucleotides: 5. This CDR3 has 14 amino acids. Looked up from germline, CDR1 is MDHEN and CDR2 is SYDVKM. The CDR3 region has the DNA TGTGCCAGCAGTAACCCGGGACAGGGGAACACCATATATTTT. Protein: CASSNPGQGNTIYF.

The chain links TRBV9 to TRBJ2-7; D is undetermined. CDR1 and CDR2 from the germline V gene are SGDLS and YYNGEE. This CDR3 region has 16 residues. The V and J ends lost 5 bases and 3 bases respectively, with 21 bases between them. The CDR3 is CASSAFRAGPYYEQYF. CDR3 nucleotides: TGTGCCAGCAGTGCATTCCGGGCAGGACCCTACTACGAGCAGTACTTC.

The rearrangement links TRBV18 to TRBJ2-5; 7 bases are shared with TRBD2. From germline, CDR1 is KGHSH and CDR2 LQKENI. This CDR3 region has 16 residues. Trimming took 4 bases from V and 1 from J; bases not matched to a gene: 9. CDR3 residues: CASSRRGGVGQETQYF. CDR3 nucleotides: TGTGCCAGCTCACGTCGCGGGGGAGTGGGCCAAGAGACCCAGTACTTC.

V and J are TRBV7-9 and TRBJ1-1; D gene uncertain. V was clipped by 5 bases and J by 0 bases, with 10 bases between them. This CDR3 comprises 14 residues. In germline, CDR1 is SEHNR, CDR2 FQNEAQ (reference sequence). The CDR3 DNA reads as TGTGCCAGCAGCAAACCTCCCGTGAACACTGAAGCTTTCTTT. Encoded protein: CASSKPPVNTEAFF.

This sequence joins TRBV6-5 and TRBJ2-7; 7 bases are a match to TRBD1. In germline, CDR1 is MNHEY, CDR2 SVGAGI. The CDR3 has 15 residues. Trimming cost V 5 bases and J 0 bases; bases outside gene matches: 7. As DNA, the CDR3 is TGTGCCAGCAGTAGTGGACAGGTTGACTCCTACGAGCAGTACTTC. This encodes CASSSGQVDSYEQYF.

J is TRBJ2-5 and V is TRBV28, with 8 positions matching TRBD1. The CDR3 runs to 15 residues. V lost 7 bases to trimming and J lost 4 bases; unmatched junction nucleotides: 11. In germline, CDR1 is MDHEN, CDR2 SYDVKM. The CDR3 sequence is CASKIPGQERETQYF. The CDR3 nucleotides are TGTGCCAGCAAAATCCCGGGACAGGAAAGAGAGACCCAGTACTTC.

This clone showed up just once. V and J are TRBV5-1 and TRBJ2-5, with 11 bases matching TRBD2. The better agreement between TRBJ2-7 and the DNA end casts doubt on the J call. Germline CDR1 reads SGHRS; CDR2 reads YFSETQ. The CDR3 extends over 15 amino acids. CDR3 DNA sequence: TGCGCCAGCAGCCGACCTGGGACTAGCGGCTACGAGCAGTACTTC. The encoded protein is CASSRPGTSGYEQYF.

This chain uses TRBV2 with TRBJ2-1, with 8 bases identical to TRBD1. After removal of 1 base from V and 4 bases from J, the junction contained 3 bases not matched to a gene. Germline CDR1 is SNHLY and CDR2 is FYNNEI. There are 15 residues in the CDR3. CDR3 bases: TGTGCCAGCAGTGAAGGGGACAGGCCTTACAATGAGCAGTTCTTC. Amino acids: CASSEGDRPYNEQFF.

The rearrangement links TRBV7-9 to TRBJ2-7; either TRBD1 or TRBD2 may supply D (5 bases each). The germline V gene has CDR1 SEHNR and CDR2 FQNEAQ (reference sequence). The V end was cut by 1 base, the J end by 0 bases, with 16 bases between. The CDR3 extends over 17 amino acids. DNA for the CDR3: TGTGCCAGCAGCTTAGTGGGTGGGACCAAATACTCCTACGAGCAGTACTTC. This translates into CASSLVGGTKYSYEQYF. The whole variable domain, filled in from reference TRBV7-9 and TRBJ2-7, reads DTGVSQNPRHKITKRGQNVTFRCDPISEHNRLYWYRQTLGQGPEFLTYFQNEAQLEKSRLLSDRFSAERPKGSFSTLEIQRTEQGDSAMYLCASSLVGGTKYSYEQYFGPGTRLTVT.

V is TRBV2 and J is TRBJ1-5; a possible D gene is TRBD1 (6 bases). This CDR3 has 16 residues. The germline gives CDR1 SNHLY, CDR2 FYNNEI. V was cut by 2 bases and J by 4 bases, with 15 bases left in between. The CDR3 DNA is TGTGCCAGCAGTGAACTTCTTGGACAGAGAAATCAGCCCCAGCATTTT. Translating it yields CASSELLGQRNQPQHF.

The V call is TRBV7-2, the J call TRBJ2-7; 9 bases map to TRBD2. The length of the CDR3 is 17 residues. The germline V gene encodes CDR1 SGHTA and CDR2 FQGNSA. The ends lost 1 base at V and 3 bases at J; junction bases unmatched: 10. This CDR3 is CASSLGGLLAGFYEQYF. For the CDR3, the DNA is TGTGCCAGCAGCTTAGGTGGATTGCTAGCGGGATTCTACGAGCAGTACTTC.

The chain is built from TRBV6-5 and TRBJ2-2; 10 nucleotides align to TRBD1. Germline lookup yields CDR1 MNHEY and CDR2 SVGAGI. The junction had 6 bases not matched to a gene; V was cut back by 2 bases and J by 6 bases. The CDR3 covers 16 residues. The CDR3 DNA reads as TGTGCCAGCAGTTACAGGGACAGGGGAGGGGCCGGGGAGCTGTTTTTT. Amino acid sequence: CASSYRDRGGAGELFF.

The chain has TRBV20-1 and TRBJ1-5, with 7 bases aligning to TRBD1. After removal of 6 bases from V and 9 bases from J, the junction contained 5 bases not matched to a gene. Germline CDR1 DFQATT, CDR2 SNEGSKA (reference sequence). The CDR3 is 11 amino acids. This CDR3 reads CSASRGGPQHF. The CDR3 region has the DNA TGCAGTGCGTCCAGGGGGGGGCCCCAGCATTTT.

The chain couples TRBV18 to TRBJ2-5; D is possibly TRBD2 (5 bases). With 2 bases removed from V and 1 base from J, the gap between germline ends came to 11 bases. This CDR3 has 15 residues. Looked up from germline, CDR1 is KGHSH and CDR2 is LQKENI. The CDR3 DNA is TGTGCCAGCTCACCATTCACGGGGTCCCAAGAGACCCAGTACTTC. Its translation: CASSPFTGSQETQYF.

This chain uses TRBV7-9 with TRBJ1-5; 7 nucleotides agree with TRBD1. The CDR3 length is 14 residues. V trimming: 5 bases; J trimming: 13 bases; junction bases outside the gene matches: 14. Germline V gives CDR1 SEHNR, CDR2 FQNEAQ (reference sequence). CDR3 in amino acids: CASSLGRGTATQHF. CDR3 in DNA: TGTGCCAGCAGCCTAGGCAGAGGGACAGCGACACAGCATTTT.

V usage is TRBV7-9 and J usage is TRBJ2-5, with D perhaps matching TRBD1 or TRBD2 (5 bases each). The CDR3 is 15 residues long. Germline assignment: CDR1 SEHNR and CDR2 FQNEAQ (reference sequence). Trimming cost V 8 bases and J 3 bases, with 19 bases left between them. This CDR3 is CASRSGHSREETQYF. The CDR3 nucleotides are TGTGCCAGCCGCTCTGGACACTCGAGGGAAGAGACCCAGTACTTC.

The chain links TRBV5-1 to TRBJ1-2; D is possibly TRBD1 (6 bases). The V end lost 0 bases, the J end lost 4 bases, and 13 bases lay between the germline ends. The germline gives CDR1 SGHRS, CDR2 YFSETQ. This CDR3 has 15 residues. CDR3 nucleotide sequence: TGCGCCAGCAGCTTGGAAGGGACACCCGCCTATGGCTACACCTTC. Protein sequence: CASSLEGTPAYGYTF. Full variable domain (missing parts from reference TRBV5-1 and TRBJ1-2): KAGVTQTPRYLIKTRGQQVTLSCSPISGHRSVSWYQQTPGQGLQFLFEYFSETQRNKGNFPGRFSGRQFSNSRSEMNVSTLELGDSALYLCASSLEGTPAYGYTFGSGTRLTVV.

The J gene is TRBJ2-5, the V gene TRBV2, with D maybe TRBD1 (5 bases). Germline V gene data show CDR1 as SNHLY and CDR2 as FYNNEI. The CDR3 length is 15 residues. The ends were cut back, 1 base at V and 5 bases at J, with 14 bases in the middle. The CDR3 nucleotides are TGTGCCAGCAGTGAAGTGACAGTTGGTGCCGAGACCCAGTACTTC. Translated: CASSEVTVGAETQYF.

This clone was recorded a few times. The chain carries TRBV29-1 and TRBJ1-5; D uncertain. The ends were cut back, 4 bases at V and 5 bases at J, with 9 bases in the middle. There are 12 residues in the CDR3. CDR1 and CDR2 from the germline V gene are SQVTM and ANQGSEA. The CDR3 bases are TGCAGCGTTGTGTTTGGCGATCAGCCCCAGCATTTT. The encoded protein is CSVVFGDQPQHF. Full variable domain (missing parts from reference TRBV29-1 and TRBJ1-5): SAVISQKPSRDICQRGTSLTIQCQVDSQVTMMFWYRQQPGQSLTLIATANQGSEATYESGFVIDKFPISRPNLTFSTLTVSNMSPEDSSIYLCSVVFGDQPQHFGDGTRLSIL.

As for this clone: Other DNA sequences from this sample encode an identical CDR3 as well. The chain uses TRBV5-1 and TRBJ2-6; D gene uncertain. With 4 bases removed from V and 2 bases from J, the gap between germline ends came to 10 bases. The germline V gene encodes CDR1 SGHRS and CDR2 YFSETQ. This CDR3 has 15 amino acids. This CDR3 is CASSLGPAGANVLTF. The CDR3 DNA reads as TGCGCCAGCAGCCTAGGACCAGCTGGGGCCAACGTCCTGACTTTC.

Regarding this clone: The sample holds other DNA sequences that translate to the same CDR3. Here the CDR3 reads CASSPGVEETQYF. For the CDR3, the DNA is TGTGCCAGTAGCCCGGGGGTAGAAGAGACCCAGTACTTC. The J gene is TRBJ2-5, the V gene TRBV19; TRBD2 is a possible D gene (6 bases). Looked up from germline, CDR1 is LNHDA and CDR2 is SQIVND (reference sequence). The CDR3 sequence is 13 residues long. Trimming stripped 6 bases from V and 3 bases from J, with 11 bases between. Looking up the rest from reference TRBV19 and TRBJ2-5 gives the full variable domain: DGGITQSPKYLFRKEGQNVTLSCEQNLNHDAMYWYRQDPGQGLRLIYYSQIVNDFQKGDIAEGYSVSREKKESFPLTVTSAQKNPTAFYLCASSPGVEETQYFGPGTRLLVL.

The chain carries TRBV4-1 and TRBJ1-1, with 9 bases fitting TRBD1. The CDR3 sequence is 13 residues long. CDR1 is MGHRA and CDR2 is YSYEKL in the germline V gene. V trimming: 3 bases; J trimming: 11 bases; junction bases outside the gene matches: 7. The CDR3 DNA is TGCGCCAGCAGCCAGGGGACAGGGTGGAAGGCTTTCTTT. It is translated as CASSQGTGWKAFF.

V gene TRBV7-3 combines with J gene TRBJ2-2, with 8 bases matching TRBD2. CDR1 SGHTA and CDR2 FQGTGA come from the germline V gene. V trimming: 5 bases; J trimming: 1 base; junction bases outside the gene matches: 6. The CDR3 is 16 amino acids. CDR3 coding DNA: TGTGCCAGCAGCCCACGACTAGCGCAGAACACCGGGGAGCTGTTTTTT. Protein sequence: CASSPRLAQNTGELFF.

The CDR3 reads CASSMRQGTEAFF. CDR3 coding DNA: TGTGCCAGCAGCATGAGACAGGGGACTGAAGCTTTCTTT. This rearrangement joins TRBV7-2 to TRBJ1-1; TRBD1 aligns across 8 bases. Germline lookup yields CDR1 SGHTA and CDR2 FQGNSA. The CDR3 is 13 residues long. With V trimmed by 5 bases and J by 5 bases, 4 bases remained unmatched. The full variable domain, with the rest looked up from reference TRBV7-2 and TRBJ1-1, is GAGVSQSPSNKVTEKGKDVELRCDPISGHTALYWYRQSLGQGLEFLIYFQGNSAPDKSGLPSDRFSAERTGGSVSTLTIQRTQQEDSAVYLCASSMRQGTEAFFGQGTRLTVV.

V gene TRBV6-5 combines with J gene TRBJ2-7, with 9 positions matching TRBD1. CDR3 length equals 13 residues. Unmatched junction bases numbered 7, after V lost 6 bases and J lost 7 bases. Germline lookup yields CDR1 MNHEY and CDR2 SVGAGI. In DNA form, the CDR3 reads TGTGCCAGCAGGCGGACAGGGGCCGAAGAGCAGTACTTC. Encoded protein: CASRRTGAEEQYF.

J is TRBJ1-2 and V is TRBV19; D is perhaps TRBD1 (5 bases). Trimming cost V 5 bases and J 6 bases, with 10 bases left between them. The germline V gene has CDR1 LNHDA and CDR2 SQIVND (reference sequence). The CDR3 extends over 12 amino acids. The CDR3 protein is CASSPMGHGYTF. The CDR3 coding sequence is TGTGCCAGTAGTCCTATGGGGCATGGCTACACCTTC.

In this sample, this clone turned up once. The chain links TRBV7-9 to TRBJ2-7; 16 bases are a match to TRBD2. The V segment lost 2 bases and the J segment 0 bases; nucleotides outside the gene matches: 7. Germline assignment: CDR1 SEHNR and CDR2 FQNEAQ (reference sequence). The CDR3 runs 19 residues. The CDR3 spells CASSLTGTSGRALSYEQYF. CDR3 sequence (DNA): TGTGCCAGCAGCTTAACCGGGACTAGCGGGAGGGCCCTCTCCTACGAGCAGTACTTC. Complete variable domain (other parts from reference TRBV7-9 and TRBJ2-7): DTGVSQNPRHKITKRGQNVTFRCDPISEHNRLYWYRQTLGQGPEFLTYFQNEAQLEKSRLLSDRFSAERPKGSFSTLEIQRTEQGDSAMYLCASSLTGTSGRALSYEQYFGPGTRLTVT.

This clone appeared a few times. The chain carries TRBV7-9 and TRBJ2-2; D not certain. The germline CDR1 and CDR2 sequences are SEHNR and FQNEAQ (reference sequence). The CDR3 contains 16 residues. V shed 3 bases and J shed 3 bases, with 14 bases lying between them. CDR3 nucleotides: TGTGCCAGCAGCTTGAACCCTCCCGGATACACCGGGGAGCTGTTTTTT. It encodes CASSLNPPGYTGELFF.